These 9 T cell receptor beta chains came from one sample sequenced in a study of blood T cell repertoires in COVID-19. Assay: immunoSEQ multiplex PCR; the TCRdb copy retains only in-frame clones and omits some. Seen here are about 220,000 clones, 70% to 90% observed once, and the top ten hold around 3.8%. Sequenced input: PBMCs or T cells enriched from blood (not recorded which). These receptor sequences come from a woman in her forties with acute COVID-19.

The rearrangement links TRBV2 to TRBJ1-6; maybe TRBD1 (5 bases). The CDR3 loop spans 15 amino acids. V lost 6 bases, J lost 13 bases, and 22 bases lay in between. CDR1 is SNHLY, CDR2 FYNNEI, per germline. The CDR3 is CASSYDTGSKKPLHF. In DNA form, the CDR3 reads TGTGCCAGCAGCTACGACACAGGCAGTAAGAAGCCCCTCCACTTT. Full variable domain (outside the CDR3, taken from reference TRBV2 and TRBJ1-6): EPEVTQTPSHQVTQMGQEVILRCVPISNHLYFYWYRQILGQKVEFLVSFYNNEISEKSEIFDDQFSVERPDGSNFTLKIRSTKLEDSAMYFCASSYDTGSKKPLHFGNGTRLTVT.

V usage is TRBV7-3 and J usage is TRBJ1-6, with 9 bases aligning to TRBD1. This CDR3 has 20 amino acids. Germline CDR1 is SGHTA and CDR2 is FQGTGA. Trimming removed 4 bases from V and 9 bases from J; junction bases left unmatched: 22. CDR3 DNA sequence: TGTGCCAGCAGCTCGAAAACCGGGACAGGGAGAAACGGGATTCTTTCACCCCTCCACTTT. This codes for CASSSKTGTGRNGILSPLHF.

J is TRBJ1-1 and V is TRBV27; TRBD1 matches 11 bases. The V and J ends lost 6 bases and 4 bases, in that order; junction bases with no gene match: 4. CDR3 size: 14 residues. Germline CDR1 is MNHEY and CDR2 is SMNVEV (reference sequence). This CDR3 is CASRGTGGFTEAFF. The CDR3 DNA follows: TGTGCCAGCAGAGGGACAGGGGGGTTCACTGAAGCTTTCTTT.

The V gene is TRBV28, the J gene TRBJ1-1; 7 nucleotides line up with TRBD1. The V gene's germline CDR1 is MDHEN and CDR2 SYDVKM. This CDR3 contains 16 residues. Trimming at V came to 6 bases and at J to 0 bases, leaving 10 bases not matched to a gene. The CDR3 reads CASSLQHRGMNTEAFF. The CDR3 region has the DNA TGTGCCAGCAGCCTGCAACACAGGGGAATGAACACTGAAGCTTTCTTT.

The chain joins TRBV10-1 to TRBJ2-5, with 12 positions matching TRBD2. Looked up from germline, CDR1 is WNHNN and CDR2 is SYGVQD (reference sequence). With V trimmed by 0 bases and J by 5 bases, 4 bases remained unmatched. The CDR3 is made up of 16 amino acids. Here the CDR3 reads CASSESTSGGQETQYF. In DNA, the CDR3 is TGCGCCAGCAGTGAGTCGACTAGCGGGGGTCAGGAGACCCAGTACTTC.

CDR3 sequence: CASSLGAGQGGEKLFF. CDR3 bases: TGCGCCAGCAGCTTGGGCGCCGGACAGGGAGGTGAAAAACTGTTTTTT. This chain connects TRBV5-1 to TRBJ1-4; 8 bases are a match to TRBD1. CDR3 length: 16 residues. Germline assignment: CDR1 SGHRS and CDR2 YFSETQ. The V gene end was trimmed by 0 bases and the J gene end by 7 bases; junction bases not matched to a gene: 8. Looking up the rest from reference TRBV5-1 and TRBJ1-4 gives the full variable domain: KAGVTQTPRYLIKTRGQQVTLSCSPISGHRSVSWYQQTPGQGLQFLFEYFSETQRNKGNFPGRFSGRQFSNSRSEMNVSTLELGDSALYLCASSLGAGQGGEKLFFGSGTQLSVL.

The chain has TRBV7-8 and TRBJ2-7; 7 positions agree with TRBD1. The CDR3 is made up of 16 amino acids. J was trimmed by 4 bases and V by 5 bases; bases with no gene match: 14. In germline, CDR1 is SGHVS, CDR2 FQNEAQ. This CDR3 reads CASSAHPRDSFYEQYF. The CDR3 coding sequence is TGTGCCAGCAGCGCACACCCCCGGGACAGCTTTTACGAGCAGTACTTC.

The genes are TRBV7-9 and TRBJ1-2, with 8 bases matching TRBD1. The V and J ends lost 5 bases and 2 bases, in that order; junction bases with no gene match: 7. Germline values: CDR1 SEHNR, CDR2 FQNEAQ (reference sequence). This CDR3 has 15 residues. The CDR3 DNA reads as TGTGCCAGCAGCCTTGGACAGGGAACGAACTATGGCTACACCTTC. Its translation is CASSLGQGTNYGYTF.

This CDR3 reads CASSEGFGLAGVVEQFF. In DNA form, the CDR3 reads TGTGCCAGCAGTGAGGGATTTGGACTAGCGGGGGTTGTTGAGCAGTTCTTC. The chain couples TRBV2 to TRBJ2-1, with TRBD2 matching 13 bases. The CDR3 length is 17 residues. The germline gives CDR1 SNHLY, CDR2 FYNNEI. The ends lost 3 bases at V and 9 bases at J; junction bases unmatched: 11.